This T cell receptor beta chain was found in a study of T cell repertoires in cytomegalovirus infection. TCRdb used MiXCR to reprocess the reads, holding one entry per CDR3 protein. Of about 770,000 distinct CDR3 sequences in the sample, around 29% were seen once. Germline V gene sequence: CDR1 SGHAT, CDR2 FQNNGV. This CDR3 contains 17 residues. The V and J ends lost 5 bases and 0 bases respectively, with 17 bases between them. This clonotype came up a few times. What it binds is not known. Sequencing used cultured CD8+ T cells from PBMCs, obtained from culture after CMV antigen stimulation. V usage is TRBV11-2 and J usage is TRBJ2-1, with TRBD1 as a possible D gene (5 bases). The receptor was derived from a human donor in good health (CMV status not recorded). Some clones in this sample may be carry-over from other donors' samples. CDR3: CASSLRLREYSYNEQFF. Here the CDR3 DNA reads TGTGCCAGCAGCCTCCGCCTCAGGGAATACTCCTACAATGAGCAGTTCTTC.